This T cell receptor beta chain originates from a study of Graves' ophthalmopathy and Graves' hyperthyroidism. Study-wide points: Among thyroid clonotypes expanded above 0.001 frequency, most also appeared in blood. The model predicted progression of ophthalmopathy with a sensitivity of 60% to 71%, and its specificity was about 72%.

About this clonotype: Antigen unknown.

RNA transcripts served as template for amplifying TCR beta CDR3 sequences. HTBI-primed first-round RT-PCR preceded second-round multiplex PCR. A single record per CDR3 protein comes from TCRdb applying MiXCR to the multiplex PCR reads. The sample lists about 590,000 distinct CDR3 sequences, under 40% occurring once. The sample consisted of peripheral blood or thyroid tissue (not recorded which). The receptor was isolated from an adult man with Graves' hyperthyroidism.

In DNA, the CDR3 is TGTGCCAGCTCACCTTCAATAGACAAAAATTCACCCCTCCACTTT. It specifies CASSPSIDKNSPLHF. The J gene is TRBJ1-6, the V gene TRBV9; D not certain. The length of the CDR3 is 15 residues. The germline gives CDR1 SGDLS, CDR2 YYNGEE. The V end lost 7 bases, the J end lost 7 bases, and 18 bases lay between the germline ends. Using reference TRBV9 and TRBJ1-6 for the parts outside the CDR3, the full variable domain is DSGVTQTPKHLITATGQRVTLRCSPRSGDLSVYWYQQSLDQGLQFLIQYYNGEERAKGNILERFSAQQFPDLHSELNLSSLELGDSALYFCASSPSIDKNSPLHFGNGTRLTVT.